This record looks at one T cell receptor beta chain sequence and its context. This record comes from a study of TIL therapy for anti-PD-1-resistant metastatic lung cancer. Study-level background: Tumors were harvested before any PD-1/PD-L1 blockade. Tumors carried a median about 1.5 non-synonymous mutations per megabase.

Time point reported: pre-treatment sample, taken before nivolumab and TIL therapy. The CDR3 covers 12 residues. The germline V gene encodes CDR1 WNHNN and CDR2 SYGVQD (reference sequence). With V trimmed by 8 bases and J by 3 bases, 1 base remained unmatched. The immunoSEQ assay was v3. The protocol was immunoSEQ multiplex PCR, while the TCRdb copy is restricted to in-frame clones and leaves out a portion. The sample shows just under 60,000 clones, over 70% of them seen only once. The chain is built from TRBV10-1 and TRBJ2-4; 7 bases line up with TRBD1. Here the sequenced sample was blood, taken at baseline. This receptor was identified in a person aged 25-85 years with non-small cell lung cancer. The CDR3 here is CASGDSKNIQYF. For the CDR3, the DNA is TGCGCCAGCGGGGACAGCAAAAACATTCAGTACTTC.